Listed below are T cell receptor beta chains from one sample, sequenced in a study of response to subunit inactivated influenza vaccine. In TCRdb, the RT-PCR reads were re-called with MiXCR into one record per CDR3 protein. The sample contains about 610,000 distinct CDR3 sequences, 14% of which appear only once. Material: PBMCs from blood, obtained approximately 13 days after vaccination. These receptors were obtained from a man between 45 and 60 years old who received an inactivated influenza vaccine. CDR3s include the opening cysteine and the closing phenylalanine or tryptophan. A D gene is named only where the DNA matches it firmly. The size field is filled for only some rows; it gives once, few, many or a size class.

len: 16
j_gene: TRBJ2-1
v_gene: TRBV6-1
d_gene: TRBD2
abundance: few
CDR3aa: CASRRSGTSVYNEQFF
CDR3nt: TGTGCCAGCAGACGGTCCGGGACTAGCGTCTACAATGAGCAGTTCTTC

len: 14
j_gene: TRBJ2-1
v_gene: TRBV7-9
d_gene: .
abundance: many
CDR3aa: CASEASPEVYEQFF
CDR3nt: TGTGCCAGCGAGGCCTCCCCAGAGGTCTATGAGCAGTTCTTC

len: 12
j_gene: TRBJ1-6
v_gene: TRBV12-3/TRBV12-4
d_gene: .
abundance: many
CDR3aa: CASSPGDSPLHF
CDR3nt: TGTGCCAGCAGCCCCGGGGATTCACCCCTCCACTTT

len: 14
j_gene: TRBJ2-1
v_gene: TRBV6-2/TRBV6-3
d_gene: .
abundance: few
CDR3aa: CATSGVSSYNEQFF
CDR3nt: TGTGCCACTTCGGGGGTAAGCTCCTACAATGAGCAGTTCTTC

len: 15
j_gene: TRBJ2-5
v_gene: TRBV4-3
d_gene: .
abundance: .
CDR3aa: CASSLGRGSGETQYF
CDR3nt: TGCGCCAGCAGCCTCGGAAGGGGGAGCGGTGAGACCCAGTACTTC

len: 13
j_gene: TRBJ2-3
v_gene: TRBV5-5
d_gene: .
abundance: many
CDR3aa: CASSLRRGDTQYF
CDR3nt: TGTGCCAGCAGCTTGCGCAGGGGAGATACGCAGTATTTT

len: 14
j_gene: TRBJ2-5
v_gene: TRBV9
d_gene: .
abundance: many
CDR3aa: CASSVGTIQETQYF
CDR3nt: TGTGCCAGCAGCGTAGGTACTATTCAAGAGACCCAGTACTTC

len: 16
j_gene: TRBJ2-1
v_gene: TRBV9
d_gene: TRBD2
abundance: .
CDR3aa: CASSVEGLADHNEQFF
CDR3nt: TGTGCCAGCAGCGTAGAAGGACTAGCGGATCACAATGAGCAGTTCTTC

len: 12
j_gene: TRBJ2-7
v_gene: TRBV20-1
d_gene: .
abundance: few
CDR3aa: CSAKQGGDEQYF
CDR3nt: TGCAGTGCAAAACAGGGGGGGGACGAGCAGTACTTC

len: 14
j_gene: TRBJ2-1
v_gene: TRBV29-1
d_gene: .
abundance: many
CDR3aa: CSVDGSQTYNEQFF
CDR3nt: TGCAGCGTGGACGGGAGTCAGACCTACAATGAGCAGTTCTTC

len: 12
j_gene: TRBJ2-5
v_gene: TRBV9
d_gene: .
abundance: many
CDR3aa: CASSVGGETQYF
CDR3nt: TGTGCCAGCAGCGTAGGCGGGGAGACCCAGTACTTC

len: 16
j_gene: TRBJ2-7
v_gene: TRBV20-1
d_gene: TRBD1
abundance: few
CDR3aa: CSARDLRDSGNYEQYF
CDR3nt: TGCAGTGCTAGAGATCTTAGGGACAGTGGGAACTACGAGCAGTACTTC

len: 15
j_gene: TRBJ2-6
v_gene: TRBV5-1
d_gene: .
abundance: many
CDR3aa: CASSFGRSGANVLTF
CDR3nt: TGCGCCAGCAGCTTTGGGCGTTCTGGGGCCAACGTCCTGACTTTC

len: 15
j_gene: TRBJ2-5
v_gene: TRBV12-3/TRBV12-4
d_gene: .
abundance: few
CDR3aa: CASSLDSRAQETQYF
CDR3nt: TGTGCCAGCAGTTTAGATTCCAGGGCCCAAGAGACCCAGTACTTC

len: 17
j_gene: TRBJ2-1
v_gene: TRBV12-3/TRBV12-4
d_gene: TRBD2
abundance: .
CDR3aa: CASSRGLAGGINHEQFF
CDR3nt: TGTGCCAGCAGTCGAGGACTAGCGGGGGGCATTAACCATGAGCAGTTCTTC

len: 14
j_gene: TRBJ1-5
v_gene: TRBV4-2
d_gene: .
abundance: .
CDR3aa: CASSQSLPEQPQHF
CDR3nt: TGTGCCAGCAGCCAAAGCCTCCCAGAACAGCCCCAGCATTTT

len: 13
j_gene: TRBJ1-6
v_gene: TRBV20-1
d_gene: TRBD1
abundance: .
CDR3aa: CSGRDRRNSALHF
CDR3nt: TGCAGTGGGCGGGACAGGAGAAACTCGGCCCTCCACTTT

len: 17
j_gene: TRBJ2-1
v_gene: TRBV6-2/TRBV6-3
d_gene: TRBD2
abundance: few
CDR3aa: CASSSTGGLAGGSKQFF
CDR3nt: TGTGCCAGCAGTTCCACTGGAGGACTAGCGGGGGGGTCCAAGCAGTTCTTC

len: 16
j_gene: TRBJ2-7
v_gene: TRBV13
d_gene: TRBD1
abundance: few
CDR3aa: CASSLPGQSFTYEQYF
CDR3nt: TGTGCCAGCAGCCTCCCGGGACAGTCCTTTACCTACGAGCAGTACTTC

len: 15
j_gene: TRBJ2-1
v_gene: TRBV20-1
d_gene: TRBD2
abundance: few
CDR3aa: CSAAPGLAVHNEQFF
CDR3nt: TGCAGTGCAGCGCCCGGACTAGCGGTCCACAATGAGCAGTTCTTC

len: 16
j_gene: TRBJ2-5
v_gene: TRBV5-1
d_gene: TRBD2
abundance: many
CDR3aa: CASSLVLASGKETQYF
CDR3nt: TGCGCCAGCAGCTTGGTGTTGGCTAGCGGAAAAGAGACCCAGTACTTC

len: 16
j_gene: TRBJ2-5
v_gene: TRBV7-2
d_gene: .
abundance: few
CDR3aa: CASSLVGGGQQETQYF
CDR3nt: TGTGCCAGCAGCTTAGTGGGGGGCGGACAGCAAGAGACCCAGTACTTC

len: 16
j_gene: TRBJ1-4
v_gene: TRBV7-9
d_gene: TRBD1
abundance: many
CDR3aa: CASSVGQGSTNEKLFF
CDR3nt: TGTGCCAGCAGCGTCGGACAGGGATCGACTAATGAAAAACTGTTTTTT

len: 15
j_gene: TRBJ2-1
v_gene: TRBV10-3
d_gene: TRBD2
abundance: few
CDR3aa: CAIEAGGTSYNEQFF
CDR3nt: TGTGCCATCGAAGCGGGAGGAACCTCCTACAATGAGCAGTTCTTC

len: 14
j_gene: TRBJ2-3
v_gene: TRBV20-1
d_gene: TRBD1
abundance: .
CDR3aa: CSVQGKGGTDTQYF
CDR3nt: TGCAGTGTACAGGGGAAGGGGGGCACAGATACGCAGTATTTT

len: 13
j_gene: TRBJ1-6
v_gene: TRBV19
d_gene: .
abundance: .
CDR3aa: CASGAGVRSPLHF
CDR3nt: TGTGCCTCCGGGGCAGGGGTTCGGTCACCCCTCCACTTT

len: 16
j_gene: TRBJ1-2
v_gene: TRBV7-2
d_gene: .
abundance: .
CDR3aa: CASSSAVGRALYGYTF
CDR3nt: TGTGCCAGCAGCTCCGCCGTGGGCAGAGCGCTCTATGGCTACACCTTC

len: 13
j_gene: TRBJ2-7
v_gene: TRBV12-3/TRBV12-4
d_gene: .
abundance: few
CDR3aa: CASGGAGSYEQYF
CDR3nt: TGTGCCAGCGGTGGTGCGGGGTCCTACGAGCAGTACTTC

len: 17
j_gene: TRBJ2-2
v_gene: TRBV6-5
d_gene: .
abundance: .
CDR3aa: CASSYSSLDYPTGELFF
CDR3nt: TGTGCCAGCAGTTACTCATCACTGGACTACCCCACCGGGGAGCTGTTTTTT

len: 16
j_gene: TRBJ2-7
v_gene: TRBV5-1
d_gene: TRBD1
abundance: .
CDR3aa: CASSPSGQGYTYEQYF
CDR3nt: TGCGCCAGCAGCCCGTCGGGACAGGGTTACACCTACGAGCAGTACTTC

len: 16
j_gene: TRBJ2-1
v_gene: TRBV28
d_gene: .
abundance: few
CDR3aa: CASSPLAPLGNNEQFF
CDR3nt: TGTGCCAGCAGTCCATTAGCCCCCTTGGGCAACAATGAGCAGTTCTTC

len: 14
j_gene: TRBJ1-1
v_gene: TRBV20-1
d_gene: .
abundance: .
CDR3aa: CSASTGFRGTEAFF
CDR3nt: TGCAGTGCTAGTACAGGTTTTCGAGGCACTGAAGCTTTCTTT

len: 16
j_gene: TRBJ2-3
v_gene: TRBV27
d_gene: .
abundance: .
CDR3aa: CASSSQRGVSTDTQYF
CDR3nt: TGTGCCAGCAGTTCCCAACGGGGAGTTAGCACAGATACGCAGTATTTT

len: 16
j_gene: TRBJ1-6
v_gene: TRBV7-2
d_gene: .
abundance: .
CDR3aa: CASSLSRTPYNSPLHF
CDR3nt: TGTGCCAGCAGCTTAAGCCGGACGCCATATAATTCACCCCTCCACTTT

len: 14
j_gene: TRBJ2-7
v_gene: TRBV5-6
d_gene: TRBD1
abundance: .
CDR3aa: CASMRDRGLYEQYF
CDR3nt: TGTGCCAGCATGCGGGACAGGGGGCTCTACGAGCAGTACTTC

len: 13
j_gene: TRBJ1-2
v_gene: TRBV11-2
d_gene: .
abundance: many
CDR3aa: CASSLGSNYGYTF
CDR3nt: TGTGCCAGCAGCTTAGGCAGTAACTATGGCTACACCTTC

len: 18
j_gene: TRBJ2-3
v_gene: TRBV4-3
d_gene: TRBD2
abundance: few
CDR3aa: CASSRGTSGSGGTDTQYF
CDR3nt: TGCGCCAGCAGCCGCGGGACTAGCGGGAGTGGGGGCACAGATACGCAGTATTTT

len: 16
j_gene: TRBJ2-5
v_gene: TRBV6-1
d_gene: TRBD2
abundance: few
CDR3aa: CASAQLASGHQETQYF
CDR3nt: TGTGCCAGCGCTCAGTTGGCTAGCGGCCACCAAGAGACCCAGTACTTC

len: 14
j_gene: TRBJ2-1
v_gene: TRBV14
d_gene: .
abundance: .
CDR3aa: CASSPLGPYNEQFF
CDR3nt: TGTGCCAGCAGCCCTTTAGGCCCCTACAATGAGCAGTTCTTC

len: 13
j_gene: TRBJ2-3
v_gene: TRBV6-4
d_gene: .
abundance: .
CDR3aa: CASSDSAGLTQYF
CDR3nt: TGTGCCAGCAGTGACTCAGCCGGACTTACGCAGTATTTT

len: 13
j_gene: TRBJ1-1
v_gene: TRBV11-3
d_gene: .
abundance: few
CDR3aa: CASSSGWHTEAFF
CDR3nt: TGTGCCAGCAGCTCGGGTTGGCACACTGAAGCTTTCTTT

len: 15
j_gene: TRBJ1-2
v_gene: TRBV14
d_gene: TRBD1
abundance: few
CDR3aa: CASSQSGQVNYGYTF
CDR3nt: TGTGCCAGCAGCCAGTCGGGACAGGTCAACTATGGCTACACCTTC

len: 13
j_gene: TRBJ2-7
v_gene: TRBV20-1
d_gene: .
abundance: .
CDR3aa: CSVSGTASYEQYF
CDR3nt: TGCAGTGTTTCCGGGACCGCTTCCTACGAGCAGTACTTC

len: 16
j_gene: TRBJ2-1
v_gene: TRBV24-1
d_gene: TRBD2
abundance: .
CDR3aa: CATSARGLAGGTEQFF
CDR3nt: TGTGCCACCAGTGCCAGGGGACTAGCGGGAGGGACTGAGCAGTTCTTC

len: 14
j_gene: TRBJ1-2
v_gene: TRBV24-1
d_gene: .
abundance: .
CDR3aa: CATSDLTTNYGYTF
CDR3nt: TGTGCCACCAGTGACTTGACGACTAACTATGGCTACACCTTC

len: 14
j_gene: TRBJ2-3
v_gene: TRBV12-5
d_gene: TRBD1
abundance: .
CDR3aa: CASGPQGAQDTQYF
CDR3nt: TGTGCTAGTGGTCCCCAGGGGGCTCAAGATACGCAGTATTTT

len: 15
j_gene: TRBJ1-5
v_gene: TRBV20-1
d_gene: .
abundance: few
CDR3aa: CSATLGSGFNQPQHF
CDR3nt: TGCAGTGCGACCCTCGGGTCAGGATTCAATCAGCCCCAGCATTTT

len: 14
j_gene: TRBJ1-6
v_gene: TRBV6-4
d_gene: TRBD1
abundance: .
CDR3aa: CASTPDRGISPLHF
CDR3nt: TGTGCCAGCACTCCGGACAGGGGGATTTCACCCCTCCACTTT

len: 15
j_gene: TRBJ1-5
v_gene: TRBV12-3/TRBV12-4
d_gene: .
abundance: .
CDR3aa: CASSLSQVDNQPQHF
CDR3nt: TGTGCCAGCAGTTTAAGCCAGGTTGACAATCAGCCCCAGCATTTT

len: 15
j_gene: TRBJ2-5
v_gene: TRBV7-2
d_gene: TRBD1
abundance: .
CDR3aa: CASSSGQGAQETQYF
CDR3nt: TGTGCCAGCAGCTCGGGACAGGGAGCTCAAGAGACCCAGTACTTC

len: 14
j_gene: TRBJ2-7
v_gene: TRBV7-2
d_gene: .
abundance: many
CDR3aa: CASSLDTGDYEQYF
CDR3nt: TGTGCCAGCAGCTTAGATACCGGGGACTACGAGCAGTACTTC

len: 14
j_gene: TRBJ2-2
v_gene: TRBV10-3
d_gene: TRBD2
abundance: few
CDR3aa: CATWGGGAPGELFF
CDR3nt: TGTGCCACGTGGGGCGGGGGTGCCCCCGGGGAGCTGTTTTTT